The 10 T cell receptor beta chains in this list originate from one sample, sequenced in a study of cytomegalovirus exposure and HLA in healthy donors. Primers: 60 Vbeta forward and 13 Jbeta reverse. TCRdb's copy holds only in-frame clones and misses some; the assay was immunoSEQ multiplex PCR. The sample consists of roughly 44,000 clones, 81% of them appearing once. The sequenced sample was PBMCs. These TCRs come from a man in his forties or fifties in good health and CMV-seronegative.

V is TRBV27 and J is TRBJ2-5, with 10 bases lining up with TRBD1. This CDR3 contains 15 residues. Germline V CDR1 and CDR2: MNHEY, SMNVEV (reference sequence). V trimming: 6 bases; J trimming: 4 bases; junction bases outside the gene matches: 8. CDR3 loop: CASSAPGQGRETQYF. In nucleotides, the CDR3 is TGTGCCAGCAGCGCTCCGGGACAGGGGAGAGAGACCCAGTACTTC.

This clone appeared a few times. The chain recombines TRBV6-5 with TRBJ1-1, with 7 bases identical to TRBD1. The CDR3 extends over 15 amino acids. V lost 0 bases to trimming and J lost 1 base; unmatched junction nucleotides: 2. CDR1 and CDR2 from the germline V gene are MNHEY and SVGAGI. The CDR3, as DNA: TGTGCCAGCAGTTACTCGGCAGGGGGGAACACTGAAGCTTTCTTT. It translates to CASSYSAGGNTEAFF.

This clone has just a few counts. The chain has TRBV5-4 and TRBJ1-4; D uncertain. The CDR3 consists of 15 residues. The V end was cut by 5 bases, the J end by 0 bases, with 11 bases between. CDR1 is SGHNT, CDR2 YYREEE, per germline (reference sequence). CDR3 bases: TGTGCCAGCAGTAATGGCGGGGCAACTAATGAAAAACTGTTTTTT. Translation gives CASSNGGATNEKLFF.

This chain joins TRBV5-4 and TRBJ1-2, with D unclear. Looked up from germline, CDR1 is SGHNT and CDR2 is YYREEE (reference sequence). The CDR3 totals 13 residues. Between the trimmed V and J ends, which lost 5 bases and 1 base, there was a span of 9 bases. The DNA for the CDR3 is TGTGCCAGCAGGGCACAGCTTAACTATGGCTACACCTTC. It is translated as CASRAQLNYGYTF.

The chain uses TRBV4-3 and TRBJ2-7; tentatively, D is TRBD2 (5 bases). This CDR3 is built from 16 residues. V shed 0 bases and J shed 0 bases, with 12 bases lying between them. Looked up from germline, CDR1 is LGHNA and CDR2 is YSLEER. Here the CDR3 DNA reads TGCGCCAGCAGCCAAGATGTGGCAGGACTCTCCTACGAGCAGTACTTC. Protein: CASSQDVAGLSYEQYF.

This chain joins TRBV30 and TRBJ1-3; the D gene is possibly TRBD1 (5 bases). Germline values: CDR1 GTSNPN, CDR2 SVGIG (reference sequence). V was trimmed by 8 bases and J by 2 bases, leaving 10 bases between them. The CDR3 contains 12 residues. CDR3 protein: CARQGAGNTIYF. The CDR3 bases are TGTGCCCGTCAGGGTGCTGGAAACACCATATATTTT.

V and J are TRBV7-9 and TRBJ1-3; D remains unclear. V gave up 5 bases and J gave up 4 bases, with 12 bases separating them. In germline, CDR1 is SEHNR, CDR2 FQNEAQ (reference sequence). CDR3 length: 14 residues. CDR3 sequence reads: CASSPPPRGNTIYF. The CDR3 DNA sequence: TGTGCCAGCAGCCCGCCACCTCGGGGAAACACCATATATTTT.

The V and J genes are TRBV28 and TRBJ2-7; 10 bases are shared with TRBD1. The CDR3 length is 13 residues. Germline V gives CDR1 MDHEN, CDR2 SYDVKM. J lost 4 bases, V lost 6 bases, and 3 bases had no gene match. The CDR3, as DNA: TGTGCCAGCAGGTTGGGACAGGGGTACGAGCAGTACTTC. This sequence encodes CASRLGQGYEQYF.

The sample holds one count of this clone. Other DNA sequences within the sample encode an identical CDR3. The genes are TRBV5-6 and TRBJ2-2; TRBD2 aligns across 7 bases. With V trimmed by 0 bases and J by 10 bases, 9 bases remained unmatched. The germline V gene encodes CDR1 SGHDT and CDR2 YYEEEE. This CDR3 is built from 15 residues. CDR3 nucleotides: TGTGCCAGCAGCTTGGTGGGGAGGGGACGGGAGGAGCTGTTTTTT. Protein product: CASSLVGRGREELFF.

The V and J genes are TRBV19 and TRBJ2-1; TRBD2 agrees at 13 bases. The V gene's germline CDR1 is LNHDA and CDR2 SQIVND (reference sequence). J lost 13 bases, V lost 5 bases, and 5 bases had no gene match. The CDR3 has 13 amino acids. The CDR3 sequence is CASSGRLAGGQFF. The CDR3 DNA reads as TGTGCCAGTAGTGGCCGACTAGCGGGAGGCCAGTTCTTC.